Presented here are 3 T cell receptor beta chains from one specimen sequenced in a study of blood T cell repertoires in COVID-19. TCRdb's table, derived via immunoSEQ multiplex PCR, lists solely in-frame clones and lacks some. The sample contains about 200,000 clones, over 75% of which appear only once. Material: peripheral blood. Receptor source: an elderly woman with active or convalescent COVID-19.

The J gene is TRBJ1-6, the V gene TRBV6-1; 7 bases fit TRBD1. The CDR3 length is 15 residues. V was pared by 1 base and J by 10 bases, with 7 bases of the junction left unmatched. The germline V gene has CDR1 MNHNS and CDR2 SASEGT. CDR3 sequence (DNA): TGTGCCAGCAGTGAAGTGGCAGGGGGAAGATCACCCCTCCACTTT. Amino acid sequence: CASSEVAGGRSPLHF.

The chain joins TRBV21-1 to TRBJ1-6; the table gives TRBD1 as D, unverified against the DNA. TRBV21-1 is flagged as a pseudogene. This CDR3 spans 14 amino acids. The chain's CDR3 is CASGWTGGRPPLHF. As DNA, the CDR3 is TGTGCCAGCGGCTGGACAGGGGGGAGGCCACCCCTCCACTTT.

This sequence joins TRBV5-4 and TRBJ1-4; tentatively, D is TRBD1 (6 bases). This CDR3 region has 17 residues. CDR1 and CDR2 (germline): SGHNT, YYREEE (reference sequence). Trimming left V 1 base short and J 8 bases short, with 21 bases between. CDR3 loop: CASSLWGPGEYREKLFF. As DNA, the CDR3 is TGTGCCAGCAGCTTGTGGGGCCCAGGGGAGTATCGAGAAAAACTGTTTTTT.